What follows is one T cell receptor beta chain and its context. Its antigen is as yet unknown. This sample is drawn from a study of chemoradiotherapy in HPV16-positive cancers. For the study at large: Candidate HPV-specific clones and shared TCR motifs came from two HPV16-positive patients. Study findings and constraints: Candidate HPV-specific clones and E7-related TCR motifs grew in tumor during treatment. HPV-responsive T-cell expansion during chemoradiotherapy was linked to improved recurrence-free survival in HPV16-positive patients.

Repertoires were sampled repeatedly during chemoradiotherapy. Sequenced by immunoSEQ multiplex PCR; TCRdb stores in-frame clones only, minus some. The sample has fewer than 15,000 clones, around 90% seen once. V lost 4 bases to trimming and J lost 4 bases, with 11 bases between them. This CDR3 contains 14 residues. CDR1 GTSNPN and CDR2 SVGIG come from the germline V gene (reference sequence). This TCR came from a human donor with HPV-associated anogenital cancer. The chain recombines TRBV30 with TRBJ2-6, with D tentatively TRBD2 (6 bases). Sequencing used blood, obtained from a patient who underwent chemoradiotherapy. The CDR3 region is CAWIGGNGANVLTF. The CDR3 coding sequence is TGTGCCTGGATTGGAGGGAACGGGGCCAACGTCCTGACTTTC.